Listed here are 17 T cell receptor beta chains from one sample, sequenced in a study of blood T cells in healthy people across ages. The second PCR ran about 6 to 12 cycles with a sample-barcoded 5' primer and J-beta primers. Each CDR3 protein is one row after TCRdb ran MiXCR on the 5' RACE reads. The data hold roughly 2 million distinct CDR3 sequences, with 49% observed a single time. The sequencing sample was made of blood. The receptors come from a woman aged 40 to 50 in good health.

The CDR3 sequence is CANGQGGSSETQYF. CDR3 in DNA: TGTGCCAACGGACAGGGGGGATCAAGTGAGACCCAGTACTTC. The V gene is TRBV10-3, the J gene TRBJ2-5; 10 bases align to TRBD1. V shed 10 bases, J shed 5 bases, and the junction held 10 bases outside the gene matches. The CDR3 spans 14 residues. CDR1 and CDR2 (germline): ENHRY, SYGVKD.

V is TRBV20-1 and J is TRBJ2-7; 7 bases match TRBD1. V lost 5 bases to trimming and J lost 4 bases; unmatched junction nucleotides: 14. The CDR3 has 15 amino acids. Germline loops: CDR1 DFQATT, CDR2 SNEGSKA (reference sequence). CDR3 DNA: TGCAGTGCTCTATCTCCGACAGGGTCGGGTTACGAGCAGTACTTC. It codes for CSALSPTGSGYEQYF.

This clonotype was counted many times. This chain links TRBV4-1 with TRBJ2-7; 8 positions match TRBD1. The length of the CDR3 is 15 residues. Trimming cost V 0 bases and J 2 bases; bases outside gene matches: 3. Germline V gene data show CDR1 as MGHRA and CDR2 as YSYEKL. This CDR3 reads CASSQDPGQAYEQYF. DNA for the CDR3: TGCGCCAGCAGCCAAGATCCGGGACAGGCCTACGAGCAGTACTTC.

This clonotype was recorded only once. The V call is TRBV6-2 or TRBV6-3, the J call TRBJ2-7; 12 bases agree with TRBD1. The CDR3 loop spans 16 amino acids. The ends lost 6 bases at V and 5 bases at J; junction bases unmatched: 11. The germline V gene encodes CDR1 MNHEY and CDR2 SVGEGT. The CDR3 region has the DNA TGTGCCAGCAGCCACGTGCCGGGACAGGGGGCAGACGAGCAGTACTTC. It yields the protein CASSHVPGQGADEQYF.

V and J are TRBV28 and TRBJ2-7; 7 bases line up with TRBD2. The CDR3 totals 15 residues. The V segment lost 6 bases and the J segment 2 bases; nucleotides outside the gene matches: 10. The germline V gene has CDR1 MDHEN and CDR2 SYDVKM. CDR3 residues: CASSPQAGTTYEQYF. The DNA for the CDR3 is TGTGCCAGCAGCCCTCAAGCGGGGACTACCTACGAGCAGTACTTC. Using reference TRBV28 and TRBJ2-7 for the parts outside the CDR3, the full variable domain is DVKVTQSSRYLVKRTGEKVFLECVQDMDHENMFWYRQDPGLGLRLIYFSYDVKMKEKGDIPEGYSVSREKKERFSLILESASTNQTSMYLCASSPQAGTTYEQYFGPGTRLTVT.

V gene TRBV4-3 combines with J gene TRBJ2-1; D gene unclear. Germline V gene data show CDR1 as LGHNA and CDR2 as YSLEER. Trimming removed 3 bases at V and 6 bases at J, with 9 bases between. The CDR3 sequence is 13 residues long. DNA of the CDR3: TGCGCCAGCAGCCATCGGGCCATCAATGAGCAGTTCTTC. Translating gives CASSHRAINEQFF.

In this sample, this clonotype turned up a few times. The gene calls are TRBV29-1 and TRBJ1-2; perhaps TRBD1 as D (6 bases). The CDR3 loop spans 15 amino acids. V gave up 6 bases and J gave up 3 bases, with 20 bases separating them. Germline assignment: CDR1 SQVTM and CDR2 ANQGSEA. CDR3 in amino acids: CSVLTRGGKDYGYTF. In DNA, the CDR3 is TGCAGCGTCCTGACGAGGGGGGGCAAAGACTATGGCTACACCTTC.

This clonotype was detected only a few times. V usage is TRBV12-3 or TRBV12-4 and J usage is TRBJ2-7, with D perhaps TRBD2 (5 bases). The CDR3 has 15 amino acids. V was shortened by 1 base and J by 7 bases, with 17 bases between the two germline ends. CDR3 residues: CASSLVGGPPTEQYF. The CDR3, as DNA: TGTGCCAGCAGTTTAGTGGGCGGGCCTCCAACAGAGCAGTACTTC.

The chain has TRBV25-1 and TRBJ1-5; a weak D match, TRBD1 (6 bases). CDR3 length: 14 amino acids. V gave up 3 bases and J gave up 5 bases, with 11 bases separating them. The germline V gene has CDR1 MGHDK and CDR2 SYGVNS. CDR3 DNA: TGTGCCAGCAGTGAGGGGGGGCGATATCAGCCCCAGCATTTT. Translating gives CASSEGGRYQPQHF.

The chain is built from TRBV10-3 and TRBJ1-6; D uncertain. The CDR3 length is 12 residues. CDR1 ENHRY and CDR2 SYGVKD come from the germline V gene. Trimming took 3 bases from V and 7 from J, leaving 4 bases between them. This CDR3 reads CAISDSNSPLHF. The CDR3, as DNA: TGTGCCATCAGTGACAGCAATTCACCCCTCCACTTT.

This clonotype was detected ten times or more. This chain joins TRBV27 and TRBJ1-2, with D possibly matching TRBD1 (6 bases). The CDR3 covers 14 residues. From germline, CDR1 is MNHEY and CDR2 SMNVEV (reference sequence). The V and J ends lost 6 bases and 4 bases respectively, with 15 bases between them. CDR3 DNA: TGTGCCAGCAGCCCCCGTGGAGGGGGCTATGGCTACACCTTC. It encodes CASSPRGGGYGYTF.

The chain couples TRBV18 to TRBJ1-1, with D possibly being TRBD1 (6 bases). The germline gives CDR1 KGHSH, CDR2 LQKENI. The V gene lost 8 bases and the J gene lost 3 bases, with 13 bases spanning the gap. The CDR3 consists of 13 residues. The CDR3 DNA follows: TGTGCCAGCAACAGGGCGGCCCACACTGAAGCTTTCTTT. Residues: CASNRAAHTEAFF.

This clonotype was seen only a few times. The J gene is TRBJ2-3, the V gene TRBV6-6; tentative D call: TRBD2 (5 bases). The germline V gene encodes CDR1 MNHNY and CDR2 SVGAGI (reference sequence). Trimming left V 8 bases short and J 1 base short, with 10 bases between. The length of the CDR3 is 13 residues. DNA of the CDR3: TGTGCCAGCCGAGCGGTGGGCACAGATACGCAGTATTTT. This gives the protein CASRAVGTDTQYF.

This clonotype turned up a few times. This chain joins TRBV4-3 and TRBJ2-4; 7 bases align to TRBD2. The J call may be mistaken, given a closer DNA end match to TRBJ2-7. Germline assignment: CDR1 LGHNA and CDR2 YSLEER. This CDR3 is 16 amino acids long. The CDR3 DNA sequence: TGCGCCAGCAGCCTCGCGGCGGGAGTTTCTAGCAACGAGCAGTACTTC. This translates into CASSLAAGVSSNEQYF.

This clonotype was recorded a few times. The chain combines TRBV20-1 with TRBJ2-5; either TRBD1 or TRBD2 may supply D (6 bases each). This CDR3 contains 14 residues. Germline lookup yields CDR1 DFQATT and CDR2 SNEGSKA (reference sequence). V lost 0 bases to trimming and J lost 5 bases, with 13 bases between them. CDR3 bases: TGCAGTGCTAGAGAACAGGGTCGGGGGGAGACCCAGTACTTC. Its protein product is CSAREQGRGETQYF.

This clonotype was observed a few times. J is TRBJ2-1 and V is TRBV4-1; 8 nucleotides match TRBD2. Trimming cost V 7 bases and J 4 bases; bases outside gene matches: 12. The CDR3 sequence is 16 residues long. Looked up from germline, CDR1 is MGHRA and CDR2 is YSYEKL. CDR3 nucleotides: TGCGCCAGCACCGATACGGGAGCGGGGGAATACAATGAGCAGTTCTTC. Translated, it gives CASTDTGAGEYNEQFF.

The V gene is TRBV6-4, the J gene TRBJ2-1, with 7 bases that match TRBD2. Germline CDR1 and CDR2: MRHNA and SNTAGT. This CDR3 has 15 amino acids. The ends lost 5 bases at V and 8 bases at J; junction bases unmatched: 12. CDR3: CASSQAGFRSDEQFF. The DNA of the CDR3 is TGTGCCAGCAGTCAAGCGGGGTTCCGGTCCGATGAGCAGTTCTTC.